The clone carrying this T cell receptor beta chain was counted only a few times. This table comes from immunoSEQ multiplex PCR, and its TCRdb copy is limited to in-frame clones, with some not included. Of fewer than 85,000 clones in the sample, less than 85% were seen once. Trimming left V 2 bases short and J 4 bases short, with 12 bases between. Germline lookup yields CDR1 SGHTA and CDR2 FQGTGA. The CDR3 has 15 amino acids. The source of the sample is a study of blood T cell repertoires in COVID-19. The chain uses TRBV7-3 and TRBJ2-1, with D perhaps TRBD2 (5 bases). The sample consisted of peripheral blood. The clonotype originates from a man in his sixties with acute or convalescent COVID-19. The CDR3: CASSLGADFYNEQFF. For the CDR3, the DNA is TGTGCCAGCAGCTTAGGAGCGGACTTTTACAATGAGCAGTTCTTC.